The TCR beta chain under discussion was sequenced for a study of cytomegalovirus exposure and HLA in healthy donors. On the study more broadly: There were 350 to 400 genotyped donors. Of these, roughly 80% fell in the genetic ancestry cluster associated with self-reported Caucasian donors.

With 60 Vbeta and 13 Jbeta primers, the PCR was carried out. Assay used: immunoSEQ multiplex PCR; TCRdb lists only in-frame clones, some missing. Found here are around 150,000 clones, approximately 80% of them singletons; the top ten hold over 1.1%. The CDR3 has 15 residues. Trimming cost V 6 bases and J 2 bases, with 14 bases left between them. Germline assignment: CDR1 MDHEN and CDR2 SYDVKM. The sequencing sample was made of PBMCs. This chain joins TRBV28 and TRBJ2-1; a possible D gene is TRBD2 (5 bases). The sequence derives from a male donor in good health and CMV-seronegative. CDR3 amino acids: CASSWRRATYNEQFF. The CDR3, as DNA: TGTGCCAGCAGCTGGAGGCGGGCCACCTACAATGAGCAGTTCTTC.